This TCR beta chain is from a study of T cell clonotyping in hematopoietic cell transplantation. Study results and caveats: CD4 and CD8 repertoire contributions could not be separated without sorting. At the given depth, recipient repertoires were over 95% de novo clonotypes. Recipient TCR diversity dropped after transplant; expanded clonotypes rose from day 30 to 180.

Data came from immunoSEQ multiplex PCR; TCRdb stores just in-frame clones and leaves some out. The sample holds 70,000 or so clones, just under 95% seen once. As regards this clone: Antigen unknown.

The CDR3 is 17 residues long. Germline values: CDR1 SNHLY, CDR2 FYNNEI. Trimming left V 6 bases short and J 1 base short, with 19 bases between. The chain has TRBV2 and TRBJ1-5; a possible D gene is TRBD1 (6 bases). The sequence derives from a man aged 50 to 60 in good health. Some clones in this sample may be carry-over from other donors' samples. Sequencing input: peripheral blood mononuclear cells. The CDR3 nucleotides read TGTGCCAGCAGCGCGGGGGCACAGGGCCTGAGCAATCAGCCCCAGCATTTT. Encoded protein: CASSAGAQGLSNQPQHF.